This T cell receptor (beta chain) comes out of a study of blood T cell repertoires in COVID-19. Measured with immunoSEQ multiplex PCR; TCRdb has only the in-frame clones, and not every one. The table has around 110,000 clones, around 83% seen once; the top ten hold 7% to 9.5%. This clone came up once. The sample was peripheral blood. This sequence originates from a man in his 70s with acute or convalescent COVID-19.

CDR3 sequence: CASASDRPNQPQHF. The CDR3 nucleotides read TGTGCCAGCGCCTCGGACAGACCCAATCAGCCCCAGCATTTT. The genes are TRBV28 and TRBJ1-5, with D possibly being TRBD1 (6 bases). V lost 8 bases to trimming and J lost 3 bases, with 14 bases between them. Germline V gene lookup returns CDR1 MDHEN and CDR2 SYDVKM. This CDR3 spans 14 amino acids.